The table lists the clone carrying this T cell receptor beta chain with a few counts. The target antigen is unknown. Germline CDR1 is SNHLY and CDR2 is FYNNEI. The CDR3 is 14 amino acids. Between the trimmed V and J ends, which lost 8 bases and 4 bases, there was a span of 17 bases. This record comes from a study of cytomegalovirus exposure and HLA in healthy donors. General study results and limits: The productive fraction for most TCR beta V segments was about 90% or about 30% in an earlier analysis. There were some V segments, including TRBV6-2 and TRBV6-3, excluded as indistinguishable.

With 60 Vbeta and 13 Jbeta primers, the PCR was carried out. The assay was immunoSEQ multiplex PCR, and TCRdb's table has in-frame clones only and misses some. Of about 150,000 clones in the sample, roughly 80% are singletons; the top ten hold around 6.6%. The sample comprised PBMCs. V usage is TRBV2 and J usage is TRBJ1-1; D ambiguous. The receptor comes from a woman in her fifties or sixties in good health and CMV-seropositive. The CDR3: CASAPFLGGTEAFF. DNA of the CDR3: TGTGCCAGCGCCCCTTTCCTAGGTGGCACTGAAGCTTTCTTT.